This TCR beta chain was observed in a study of cytotoxic CD8 clonotypes in ibrutinib-treated CLL. Notes on this clone: What it binds is unknown.

Study-wide results and limits: Under treatment, the uncommon public clonotypes either contracted or remained stable.

The repertoire was sequenced with immunoSEQ multiplex PCR; TCRdb's copy has only in-frame clones and lacks some. The sample carries about 140,000 clones, about 80% recorded once. Trimming took 5 bases from V and 2 from J; bases not matched to a gene: 2. The CDR3 runs to 14 residues. Germline-derived CDR1 and CDR2 are GTSNPN and SVGIG (reference sequence). The sample here was PBMCs, taken after 12 months of ibrutinib treatment. The TCR was taken from a human donor with chronic lymphocytic leukemia. The rearrangement links TRBV30 to TRBJ2-6; 8 bases agree with TRBD1. CDR3: CAWDRGPGANVLTF. The CDR3 DNA is TGTGCCTGGGACAGGGGCCCTGGGGCCAACGTCCTGACTTTC.